Sequencing of this T cell receptor (beta chain) was carried out in a study of blood T cell repertoires in COVID-19. For the study at large: The analysed material was cDNA or gDNA that came from T cells, B-cell-depleted T cells, or PBMCs.

Libraries were prepared by immunoSEQ multiplex PCR; TCRdb keeps only in-frame clonotypes and omits some of them. Here the sample spans 200,000 to 250,000 clones, approximately 84% being singletons. This CDR3 comprises 14 residues. The V gene lost 3 bases and the J gene lost 5 bases, with 11 bases spanning the gap. Germline V lookup: CDR1 MNHEY, CDR2 SMNVEV (reference sequence). On this clone: The sample has other DNA sequences that encode this CDR3 too.

This sequence was found in a man aged 50 to 60 with acute or convalescent COVID-19. The sequenced sample was peripheral blood. The chain employs TRBV27 and TRBJ2-1; tentatively, D is TRBD2 (6 bases). CDR3 nucleotides: TGTGCCAGCAGTTTCCCGGGACTCCACAATGAGCAGTTCTTC. It specifies CASSFPGLHNEQFF.